Each of the 26 T cell receptor beta chains below was sequenced from the same sample in a study of shared clonotypes between healthy human individuals (TCRdb year 2020). The library came from the immunoSEQ multiplex PCR assay. As stored in TCRdb, this immuneACCESS dataset retains in-frame rearrangements with V and J assigned. A fraction of the clones does not appear; measured against another copy, unresolved V genes explain less than half of the discrepancy, and the remainder lacks a known reason. The sample profile shows roughly 1,100,000 clones; roughly 80% of them were found once. The top ten clones comprise approximately 1.5% of the sample. Material: memory CD4+ T cells sorted from blood. The sample's cell subset or site, from its label and the paper: CD45RA-negative fraction. The receptors stem from a man between 18 and 35 years old in good health.

The chain links TRBV12-1 to TRBJ1-1; the table gives TRBD1 as D, unverified against the DNA. TRBV12-1 is a pseudogene segment. The CDR3 totals 15 residues. CDR3 DNA sequence: TGTGCCAGCAGCCCTCCAGGGGGCTGTGGCACTGAAGCTTTCTTT. Translated: CASSPPGGCGTEAFF.

Comments on this clone: A much bigger clone sits one base away, suggesting this may be a read error. The chain joins TRBV7-8 to TRBJ1-1; D uncertain. Germline V CDR1 and CDR2: SGHVS, FQNEAQ. The length of the CDR3 is 13 residues. The V end was cut by 1 base, the J end by 0 bases, with 3 bases between. In DNA form, the CDR3 reads TGTGCCAGCAGCTTAGACATGAACACTGAAGCTTTCTTT. It yields the protein CASSLDMNTEAFF.

The chain is built from TRBV30 and TRBJ1-6; 8 positions match TRBD1. CDR3 size: 18 residues. Germline V gene data show CDR1 as GTSNPN and CDR2 as SVGIG (reference sequence). The trim removed 3 bases at V and 6 bases at J, leaving 16 bases unmatched. CDR3 protein: CAWRQSGTGGLLNSPLHF. The CDR3 coding sequence is TGTGCCTGGAGGCAATCCGGGACAGGAGGCCTCCTTAATTCACCCCTCCACTTT.

This clone was counted once. The chain couples TRBV7-2 to TRBJ2-2; the D is unclear. V was pared by 4 bases and J by 7 bases, with 19 bases between. This CDR3 has 16 residues. Germline V gene sequence: CDR1 SGHTA, CDR2 FQGNSA. The CDR3 spells CASSSKASRPGGELFF. In DNA form, the CDR3 reads TGTGCCAGCAGCTCCAAAGCGTCCCGCCCAGGCGGGGAGCTGTTTTTT.

The V call is TRBV6-5, the J call TRBJ2-1, with D perhaps matching TRBD1 or TRBD2 (5 bases each). Between the trimmed V and J ends, which lost 0 bases and 4 bases, there was a span of 10 bases. This CDR3 comprises 15 residues. Per germline, CDR1 MNHEY and CDR2 SVGAGI. For the CDR3, the DNA is TGTGCCAGCAGTTACTCCGGGACCGAGTACAATGAGCAGTTCTTC. It is translated as CASSYSGTEYNEQFF.

The chain combines TRBV7-9 with TRBJ2-7; D tentatively fits TRBD1 or TRBD2 (5 bases each). From germline, CDR1 is SEHNR and CDR2 FQNEAQ (reference sequence). V lost 7 bases to trimming and J lost 1 base, with 17 bases between them. The CDR3 is 15 residues long. CDR3 coding DNA: TGTGCCAGCACCTTGGTAGGGACCAAGTCCTACGAGCAGTACTTC. This translates into CASTLVGTKSYEQYF.

The gene calls are TRBV6-5 and TRBJ2-5; a weak D match, TRBD2 (5 bases). Germline CDR1 reads MNHEY; CDR2 reads SVGAGI. This CDR3 comprises 12 residues. Trimming pared 4 bases from V and 5 bases from J, leaving 8 bases between. The CDR3, as DNA: TGTGCCAGCAGTTCCTCGGGGGAGACCCAGTACTTC. It codes for CASSSSGETQYF.

This clone was detected only once. CDR3 bases: TGTGCCAGCAGCTTAGCACAGGGTGGCTCACCCCTCCACTTT. Protein product: CASSLAQGGSPLHF. The chain links TRBV11-1 to TRBJ1-6, with a tentative D call TRBD1 (6 bases). The V and J ends lost 0 bases and 10 bases respectively, with 10 bases between them. CDR3 length: 14 residues. The germline gives CDR1 SGHAT, CDR2 FQDESV (reference sequence).

With respect to this clone: Other nucleotide sequences in the sample specify the same CDR3. The rearrangement links TRBV9 to TRBJ1-2, with D perhaps matching TRBD1 (5 bases). The germline V and J ends were trimmed by 0 bases and 7 bases, with 13 bases remaining between them. Germline lookup yields CDR1 SGDLS and CDR2 YYNGEE. The CDR3 has 14 amino acids. The CDR3 spells CASSVGRTGGGYTF. In nucleotides, the CDR3 is TGTGCCAGCAGCGTAGGGAGAACAGGCGGTGGCTACACCTTC.

The CDR3 here is CASSSGDHTDTQYF. The CDR3 nucleotides read TGTGCCAGTAGTTCGGGCGACCACACAGATACGCAGTATTTT. The V gene is TRBV19, the J gene TRBJ2-3; D unresolved. Trimming pared 5 bases from V and 2 bases from J, leaving 11 bases between. There are 14 residues in the CDR3. The V gene's germline CDR1 is LNHDA and CDR2 SQIVND (reference sequence).

The rearrangement uses TRBV25-1 and TRBJ2-1; 7 bases agree with TRBD2. J gave up 7 bases and V 8 bases, and 17 bases lay outside the gene matches. The CDR3 is 16 amino acids. Germline V lookup: CDR1 MGHDK, CDR2 SYGVNS. The CDR3 DNA is TGTGCCAGCGGGGGGGACGGAAAAGGCTCAGGGAATGAGCAGTTCTTC. Translating it yields CASGGDGKGSGNEQFF. The whole variable domain, filled in from reference TRBV25-1 and TRBJ2-1, reads EADIYQTPRYLVIGTGKKITLECSQTMGHDKMYWYQQDPGMELHLIHYSYGVNSTEKGDLSSESTVSRIRTEHFPLTLESARPSHTSQYLCASGGDGKGSGNEQFFGPGTRLTVL.

The chain uses TRBV19 and TRBJ1-1; perhaps TRBD1 as D (6 bases). V lost 3 bases and J 4 bases, leaving 12 bases between the germline ends. Germline CDR1 LNHDA, CDR2 SQIVND (reference sequence). The CDR3 runs 14 residues. CDR3 amino acids: CASSIQGSSTEAFF. CDR3 coding DNA: TGTGCCAGTAGTATCCAGGGGAGTTCCACTGAAGCTTTCTTT. The whole variable domain, filled in from reference TRBV19 and TRBJ1-1, reads DGGITQSPKYLFRKEGQNVTLSCEQNLNHDAMYWYRQDPGQGLRLIYYSQIVNDFQKGDIAEGYSVSREKKESFPLTVTSAQKNPTAFYLCASSIQGSSTEAFFGQGTRLTVV.

The chain employs TRBV9 and TRBJ2-1, with D possibly being TRBD2 (6 bases). Trimming removed 3 bases at V and 0 bases at J, with 13 bases between. Germline CDR1 reads SGDLS; CDR2 reads YYNGEE. This CDR3 is 16 amino acids long. CDR3: CASSATGGSSYNEQFF. The CDR3 DNA is TGTGCCAGCAGCGCGACCGGGGGTAGCTCCTACAATGAGCAGTTCTTC.

The chain has TRBV10-3 and TRBJ1-6; 9 bases line up with TRBD1. From germline, CDR1 is ENHRY and CDR2 SYGVKD. Trimming at V came to 10 bases and at J to 5 bases, leaving 6 bases not matched to a gene. The CDR3 consists of 14 residues. Written as DNA, the CDR3 is TGTGCCACGAAGGGACAGGGAGATAATTCACCCCTCCACTTT. It specifies CATKGQGDNSPLHF.

This CDR3 is CASSSQWTGGLDTQYF. DNA of the CDR3: TGTGCCAGCAGCAGCCAATGGACAGGGGGTCTAGATACGCAGTATTTT. This chain links TRBV7-9 with TRBJ2-3, with 10 positions matching TRBD1. With 5 bases clipped from V and 5 bases from J, the junction kept 10 bases outside the gene matches. This CDR3 is 16 amino acids long. CDR1 and CDR2 (germline): SEHNR, FQNEAQ (reference sequence).

V and J are TRBV4-2 and TRBJ2-2; TRBD2 agrees at 7 bases. Germline-derived CDR1 and CDR2 are LGHNA and YNFKEQ. V was pared by 6 bases and J by 5 bases, with 9 bases of the junction left unmatched. The CDR3 sequence is 15 residues long. CDR3 DNA sequence: TGTGCCAGCAGAGGGGCCAGCGGGGTTACCGGGGAGCTGTTTTTT. As protein: CASRGASGVTGELFF.

This clone was counted a single time. The chain recombines TRBV25-1 with TRBJ1-6; D may be TRBD1 (6 bases). The CDR3 contains 14 residues. V lost 6 bases to trimming and J lost 5 bases, with 11 bases between them. From germline, CDR1 is MGHDK and CDR2 SYGVNS. In DNA, the CDR3 is TGTGCCAGCAGAGCCACAGGGCATAATTCACCCCTCCACTTT. It specifies CASRATGHNSPLHF.

The chain has TRBV2 and TRBJ2-1; the match to TRBD1 covers 12 bases. V was pared by 6 bases and J by 8 bases, with 8 bases of the junction left unmatched. This CDR3 region has 15 residues. CDR1 is SNHLY, CDR2 FYNNEI, per germline. In nucleotides, the CDR3 is TGTGCCAGCAGACCCGGGACAGGGGGCGTCCATGAGCAGTTCTTC. Protein sequence: CASRPGTGGVHEQFF.

The chain links TRBV4-3 to TRBJ1-4; D unresolved. The germline V and J ends were trimmed by 0 bases and 0 bases, with 5 bases remaining between them. The CDR3 extends over 15 amino acids. Germline CDR1 LGHNA, CDR2 YSLEER. The CDR3 reads CASSQDFATNEKLFF. The CDR3 nucleotides read TGCGCCAGCAGCCAAGACTTTGCAACTAATGAAAAACTGTTTTTT.

The CDR3 sequence: CASSSRVNNEQFF. The CDR3 coding sequence is TGTGCCAGCAGCTCCCGCGTGAACAATGAGCAGTTCTTC. The rearrangement links TRBV5-4 to TRBJ2-1; D is ambiguous. CDR3 length: 13 amino acids. CDR1 is SGHNT, CDR2 YYREEE, per germline (reference sequence). V was clipped by 3 bases and J by 5 bases, with 9 bases between them. Supplemented by reference TRBV5-4 and TRBJ2-1, the full variable domain reads ETGVTQSPTHLIKTRGQQVTLRCSSQSGHNTVSWYQQALGQGPQFIFQYYREEENGRGNFPPRFSGLQFPNYSSELNVNALELDDSALYLCASSSRVNNEQFFGPGTRLTVL.

The chain uses TRBV6-1 and TRBJ1-6; D might be TRBD1 (6 bases). CDR3 size: 15 residues. The germline CDR1 and CDR2 sequences are MNHNS and SASEGT. Trimming left V 5 bases short and J 5 bases short, with 13 bases between. The CDR3 coding sequence is TGTGCCAGCAGTTTCCGGGACACCCATAATTCACCCCTCCACTTT. It encodes CASSFRDTHNSPLHF.

The J gene is TRBJ1-4, the V gene TRBV4-1, with 9 bases lining up with TRBD1. Germline-derived CDR1 and CDR2 are MGHRA and YSYEKL. The CDR3 runs to 16 residues. V lost 0 bases, J lost 5 bases, and 4 bases stayed unmatched. The CDR3 spells CASSQEGTGKNEKLFF. CDR3 DNA: TGCGCCAGCAGCCAAGAAGGGACAGGGAAGAATGAAAAACTGTTTTTT.

This clone was recorded a few times. This sequence joins TRBV2 and TRBJ2-1; tentatively, D is TRBD1 or TRBD2 (5 bases each). Germline CDR1 SNHLY, CDR2 FYNNEI. Trimming left V 7 bases short and J 4 bases short, with 14 bases between. There are 14 residues in the CDR3. The CDR3 here is CASIGDDTYNEQFF. CDR3 coding DNA: TGTGCCAGCATTGGGGACGACACTTACAATGAGCAGTTCTTC.

This rearrangement joins TRBV11-2 to TRBJ1-6, with no clear D. Trimming cost V 5 bases and J 0 bases, with 14 bases left between them. Germline V gives CDR1 SGHAT, CDR2 FQNNGV. This CDR3 is built from 17 residues. The CDR3, as DNA: TGTGCCAGCAGCCTAGGAGGCAGAAGCTCCTATAATTCACCCCTCCACTTT. The encoded protein is CASSLGGRSSYNSPLHF.

The chain combines TRBV5-6 with TRBJ1-2; 8 nucleotides agree with TRBD1. V shed 2 bases and J 4 bases; nucleotides not matched to a gene: 7. CDR3 length: 15 amino acids. The germline V gene encodes CDR1 SGHDT and CDR2 YYEEEE. CDR3 sequence (DNA): TGTGCCAGCAGCTTACCCGGGACAGGTTCCTATGGCTACACCTTC. Translating gives CASSLPGTGSYGYTF.

The J gene is TRBJ1-3, the V gene TRBV23-1; D is ambiguous. TRBV23-1 is marked as an open reading frame, function uncertain. The CDR3 is made up of 19 amino acids. The V gene lost 1 base and the J gene lost 0 bases, with 19 bases spanning the gap. The CDR3 DNA reads TGCGCCAGCAGTCAATTGGGAACTGGACGGACGATCTCTGGAAACACCATATATTTT. Translated, it gives CASSQLGTGRTISGNTIYF.